Below, one T cell receptor beta chain is given with its context. The antigen remains unidentified. The sample belongs to a study of T cells in localized non-small cell lung cancer. Study-wide points: Longer overall survival was linked to higher blood T cell density. The highest T cell clonality was in uninvolved adjacent lung, above tumor.

CDR1 and CDR2 from the germline V gene are MNHNY and SVGAGI (reference sequence). Trimming cost V 4 bases and J 4 bases, with 11 bases left between them. This CDR3 has 13 amino acids. The protocol was immunoSEQ multiplex PCR, while the TCRdb copy is restricted to in-frame clones and leaves out a portion. Here the sample spans roughly 67,000 clones, 70% to 90% being singletons. The chain uses TRBV6-6 and TRBJ2-7; D is undetermined. The starting material was peripheral blood, obtained before any cancer treatment. The receptor's source is a female donor aged 60 or older with stage I lung adenocarcinoma. The DNA for the CDR3 is TGTGCCAGCAGTTCCAACATATTGTACGAGCAGTACTTC. Translated: CASSSNILYEQYF.